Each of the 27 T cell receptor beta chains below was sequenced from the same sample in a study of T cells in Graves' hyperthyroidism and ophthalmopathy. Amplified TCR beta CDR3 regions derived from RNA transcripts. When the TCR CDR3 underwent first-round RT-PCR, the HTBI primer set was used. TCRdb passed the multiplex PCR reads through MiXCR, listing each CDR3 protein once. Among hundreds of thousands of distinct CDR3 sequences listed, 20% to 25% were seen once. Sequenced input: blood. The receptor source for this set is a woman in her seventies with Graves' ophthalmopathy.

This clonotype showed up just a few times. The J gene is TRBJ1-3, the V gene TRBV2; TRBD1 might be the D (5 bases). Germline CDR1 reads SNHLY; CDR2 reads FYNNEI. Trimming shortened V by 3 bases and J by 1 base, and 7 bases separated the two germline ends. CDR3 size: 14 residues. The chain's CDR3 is CASSDWGSGNTIYF. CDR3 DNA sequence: TGTGCCAGCAGTGATTGGGGGTCTGGAAACACCATATATTTT.

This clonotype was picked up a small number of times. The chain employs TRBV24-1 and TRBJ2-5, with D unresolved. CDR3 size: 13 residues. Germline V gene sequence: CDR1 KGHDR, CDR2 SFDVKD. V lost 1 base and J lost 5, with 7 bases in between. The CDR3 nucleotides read TGTGCCACCAGTGATTTAGGGTGGGAGACCCAGTACTTC. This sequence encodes CATSDLGWETQYF.

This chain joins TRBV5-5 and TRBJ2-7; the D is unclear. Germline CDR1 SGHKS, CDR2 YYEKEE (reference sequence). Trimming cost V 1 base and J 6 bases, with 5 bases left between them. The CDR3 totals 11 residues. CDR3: CASSLNREQYF. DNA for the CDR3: TGTGCCAGCAGCTTGAACCGCGAGCAGTACTTC.

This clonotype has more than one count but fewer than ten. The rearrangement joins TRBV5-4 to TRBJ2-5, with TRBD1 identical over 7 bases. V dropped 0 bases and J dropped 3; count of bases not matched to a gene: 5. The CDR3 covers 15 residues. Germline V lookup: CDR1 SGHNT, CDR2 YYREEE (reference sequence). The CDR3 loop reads CASSLGDRVEETQYF. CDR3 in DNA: TGTGCCAGCAGCTTGGGTGACAGGGTTGAAGAGACCCAGTACTTC. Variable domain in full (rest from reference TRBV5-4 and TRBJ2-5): ETGVTQSPTHLIKTRGQQVTLRCSSQSGHNTVSWYQQALGQGPQFIFQYYREEENGRGNFPPRFSGLQFPNYSSELNVNALELDDSALYLCASSLGDRVEETQYFGPGTRLLVL.

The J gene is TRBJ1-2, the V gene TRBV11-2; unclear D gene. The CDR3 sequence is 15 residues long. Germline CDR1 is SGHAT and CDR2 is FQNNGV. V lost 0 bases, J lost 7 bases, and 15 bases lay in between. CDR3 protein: CASSLEGTGWGGYTF. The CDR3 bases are TGTGCCAGCAGCTTAGAGGGCACCGGCTGGGGTGGCTACACCTTC.

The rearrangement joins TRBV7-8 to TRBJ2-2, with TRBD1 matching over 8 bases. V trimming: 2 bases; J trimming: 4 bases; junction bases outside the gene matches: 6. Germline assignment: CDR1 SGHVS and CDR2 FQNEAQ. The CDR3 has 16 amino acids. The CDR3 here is CASSLRTGMGTGELFF. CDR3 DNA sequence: TGTGCCAGCAGCTTACGGACAGGGATGGGCACCGGGGAGCTGTTTTTT.

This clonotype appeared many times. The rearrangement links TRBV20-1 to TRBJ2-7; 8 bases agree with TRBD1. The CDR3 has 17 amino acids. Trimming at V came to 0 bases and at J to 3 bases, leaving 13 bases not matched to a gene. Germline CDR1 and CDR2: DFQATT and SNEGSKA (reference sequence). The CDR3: CSARDRRRTGPGYEQYF. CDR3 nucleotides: TGCAGTGCTAGAGATCGAAGGCGGACAGGGCCAGGCTACGAGCAGTACTTC.

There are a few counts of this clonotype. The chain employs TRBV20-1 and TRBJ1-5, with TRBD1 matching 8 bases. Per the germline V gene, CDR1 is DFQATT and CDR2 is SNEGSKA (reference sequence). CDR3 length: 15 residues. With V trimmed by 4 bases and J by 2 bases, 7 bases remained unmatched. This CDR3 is CSAIKDRGGNQPQHF. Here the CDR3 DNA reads TGCAGTGCTATCAAAGACAGGGGTGGCAATCAGCCCCAGCATTTT.

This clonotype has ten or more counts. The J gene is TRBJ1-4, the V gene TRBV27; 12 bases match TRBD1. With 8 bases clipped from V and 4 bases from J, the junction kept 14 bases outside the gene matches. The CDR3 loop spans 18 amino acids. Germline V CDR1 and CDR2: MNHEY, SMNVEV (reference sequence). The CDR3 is CASPTRDRGQGVNEKLFF. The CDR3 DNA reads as TGTGCCAGCCCGACCCGGGACAGGGGGCAAGGGGTTAATGAAAAACTGTTTTTT.

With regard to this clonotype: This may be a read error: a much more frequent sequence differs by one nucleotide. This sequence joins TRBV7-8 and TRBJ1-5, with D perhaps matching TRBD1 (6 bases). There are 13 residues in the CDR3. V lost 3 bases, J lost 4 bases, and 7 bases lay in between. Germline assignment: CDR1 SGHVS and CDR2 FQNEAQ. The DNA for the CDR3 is TGTGCCAGCAGCTTTGACAGGAATCAGCCCCAGCATTTT. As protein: CASSFDRNQPQHF.

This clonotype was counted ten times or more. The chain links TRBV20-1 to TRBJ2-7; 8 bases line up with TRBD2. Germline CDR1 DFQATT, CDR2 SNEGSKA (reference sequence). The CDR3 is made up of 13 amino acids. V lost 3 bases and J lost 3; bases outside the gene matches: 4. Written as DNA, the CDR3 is TGCAGTGCTAGCGGGAGGGCACGCTACGAGCAGTACTTC. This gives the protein CSASGRARYEQYF.

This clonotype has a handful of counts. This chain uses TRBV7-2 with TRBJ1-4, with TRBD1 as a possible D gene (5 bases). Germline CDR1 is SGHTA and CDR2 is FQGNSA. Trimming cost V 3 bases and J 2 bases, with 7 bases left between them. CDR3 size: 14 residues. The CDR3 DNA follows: TGTGCCAGCAGCTTCAGGGATACTAATGAAAAACTGTTTTTT. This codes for CASSFRDTNEKLFF.

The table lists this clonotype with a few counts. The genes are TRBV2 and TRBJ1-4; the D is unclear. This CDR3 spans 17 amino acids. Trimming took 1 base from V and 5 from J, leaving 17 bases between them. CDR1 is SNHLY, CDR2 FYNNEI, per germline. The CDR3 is CASSEGYRREENEKLFF. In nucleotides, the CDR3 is TGTGCCAGCAGTGAAGGCTACCGGAGGGAGGAGAATGAAAAACTGTTTTTT.

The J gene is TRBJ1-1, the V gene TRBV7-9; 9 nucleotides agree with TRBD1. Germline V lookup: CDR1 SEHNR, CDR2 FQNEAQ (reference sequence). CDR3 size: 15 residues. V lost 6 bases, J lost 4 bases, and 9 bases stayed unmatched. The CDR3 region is CASSLQGAVSTEAFF. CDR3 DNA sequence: TGTGCCAGCAGTCTACAGGGGGCTGTTAGCACTGAAGCTTTCTTT. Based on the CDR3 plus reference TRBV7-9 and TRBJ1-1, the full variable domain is DTGVSQNPRHKITKRGQNVTFRCDPISEHNRLYWYRQTLGQGPEFLTYFQNEAQLEKSRLLSDRFSAERPKGSFSTLEIQRTEQGDSAMYLCASSLQGAVSTEAFFGQGTRLTVV.

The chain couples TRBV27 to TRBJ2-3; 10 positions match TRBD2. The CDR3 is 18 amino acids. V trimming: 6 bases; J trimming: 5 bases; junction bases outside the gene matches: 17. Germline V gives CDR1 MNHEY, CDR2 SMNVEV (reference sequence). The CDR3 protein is CASSHPHKSGRARDTQYF. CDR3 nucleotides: TGTGCCAGCAGCCACCCTCACAAAAGCGGGAGGGCCAGAGATACGCAGTATTTT.

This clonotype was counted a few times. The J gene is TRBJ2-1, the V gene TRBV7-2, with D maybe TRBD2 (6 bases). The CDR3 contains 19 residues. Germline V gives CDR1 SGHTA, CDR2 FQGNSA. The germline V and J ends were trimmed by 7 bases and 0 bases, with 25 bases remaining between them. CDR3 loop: CASKNGGSGFASSYNEQFF. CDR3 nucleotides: TGTGCCAGCAAGAACGGAGGTAGCGGCTTCGCTAGCTCCTACAATGAGCAGTTCTTC.

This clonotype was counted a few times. The CDR3 protein is CASSFGTGGNEQYF. DNA of the CDR3: TGTGCCAGCAGTTTTGGGACAGGGGGCAACGAGCAGTACTTC. This chain uses TRBV3-1 with TRBJ2-7; 12 bases agree with TRBD1. The CDR3 has 14 residues. Germline assignment: CDR1 LGHDT and CDR2 YNNKEL (reference sequence). V trimming: 6 bases; J trimming: 5 bases; junction bases outside the gene matches: 5.

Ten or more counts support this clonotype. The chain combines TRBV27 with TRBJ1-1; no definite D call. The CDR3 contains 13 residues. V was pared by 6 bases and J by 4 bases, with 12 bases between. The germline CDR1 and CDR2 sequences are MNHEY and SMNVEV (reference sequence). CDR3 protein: CASRSGFTTEAFF. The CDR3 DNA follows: TGTGCCAGCAGATCGGGGTTCACCACTGAAGCTTTCTTT.

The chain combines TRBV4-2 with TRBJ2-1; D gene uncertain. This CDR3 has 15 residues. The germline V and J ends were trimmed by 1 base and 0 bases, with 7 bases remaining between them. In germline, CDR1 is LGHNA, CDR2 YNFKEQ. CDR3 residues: CASSQGGNSYNEQFF. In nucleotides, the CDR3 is TGTGCCAGCAGCCAAGGGGGAAACTCCTACAATGAGCAGTTCTTC.

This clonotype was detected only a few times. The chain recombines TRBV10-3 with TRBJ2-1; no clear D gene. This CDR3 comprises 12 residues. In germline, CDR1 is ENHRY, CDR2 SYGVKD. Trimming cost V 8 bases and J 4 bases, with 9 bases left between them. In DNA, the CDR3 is TGTGCCATCGCCCCTCGGTACAATGAGCAGTTCTTC. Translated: CAIAPRYNEQFF.

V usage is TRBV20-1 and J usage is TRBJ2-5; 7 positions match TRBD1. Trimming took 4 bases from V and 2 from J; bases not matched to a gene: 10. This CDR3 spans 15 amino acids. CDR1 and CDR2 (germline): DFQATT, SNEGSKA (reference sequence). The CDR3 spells CSATRQGLLQETQYF. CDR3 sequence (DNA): TGCAGTGCTACGCGACAGGGTCTTCTTCAAGAGACCCAGTACTTC.

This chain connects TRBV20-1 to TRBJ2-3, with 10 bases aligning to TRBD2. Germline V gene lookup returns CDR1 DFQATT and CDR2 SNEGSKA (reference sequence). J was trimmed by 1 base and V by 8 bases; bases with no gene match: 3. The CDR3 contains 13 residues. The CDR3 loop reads CSFLAGGTDTQYF. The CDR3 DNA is TGCAGTTTCCTAGCGGGGGGCACAGATACGCAGTATTTT.

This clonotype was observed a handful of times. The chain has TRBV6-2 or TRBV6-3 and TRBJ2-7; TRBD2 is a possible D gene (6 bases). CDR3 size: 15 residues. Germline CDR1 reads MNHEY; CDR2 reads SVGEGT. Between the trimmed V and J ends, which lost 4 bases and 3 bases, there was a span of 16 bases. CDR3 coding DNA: TGTGCCAGCAGTTCTACTCCGGGACTGAACTACGAGCAGTACTTC. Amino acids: CASSSTPGLNYEQYF.

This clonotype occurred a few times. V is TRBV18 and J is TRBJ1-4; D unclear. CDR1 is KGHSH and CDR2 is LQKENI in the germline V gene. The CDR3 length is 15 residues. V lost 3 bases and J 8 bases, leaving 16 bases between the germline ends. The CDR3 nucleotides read TGTGCCAGCTCACCTCCCTTCGGAGTGAGAGAAAAACTGTTTTTT. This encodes CASSPPFGVREKLFF.

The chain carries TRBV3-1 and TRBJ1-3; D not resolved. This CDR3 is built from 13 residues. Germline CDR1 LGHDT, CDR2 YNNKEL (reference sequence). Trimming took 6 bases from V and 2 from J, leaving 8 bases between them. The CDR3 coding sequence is TGTGCCAGCAGTGAGACTACTGGAAACACCATATATTTT. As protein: CASSETTGNTIYF.

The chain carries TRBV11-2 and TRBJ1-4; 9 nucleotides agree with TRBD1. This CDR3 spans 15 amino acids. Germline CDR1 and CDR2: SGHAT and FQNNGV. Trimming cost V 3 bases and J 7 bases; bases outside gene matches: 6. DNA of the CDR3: TGTGCCAGCAGCTTTTCGACAGGGGGAGGTGAAAAACTGTTTTTT. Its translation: CASSFSTGGGEKLFF.

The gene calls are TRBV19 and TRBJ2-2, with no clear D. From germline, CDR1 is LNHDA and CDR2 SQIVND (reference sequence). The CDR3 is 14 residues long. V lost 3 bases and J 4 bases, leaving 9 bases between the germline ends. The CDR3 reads CASSMSAATGELFF. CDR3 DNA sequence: TGTGCCAGTAGTATGTCGGCGGCCACCGGGGAGCTGTTTTTT. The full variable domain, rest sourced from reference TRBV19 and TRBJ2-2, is DGGITQSPKYLFRKEGQNVTLSCEQNLNHDAMYWYRQDPGQGLRLIYYSQIVNDFQKGDIAEGYSVSREKKESFPLTVTSAQKNPTAFYLCASSMSAATGELFFGEGSRLTVL.